This T cell receptor (beta chain) emerged from a study of immune evolution from preneoplasia to lung adenocarcinoma. Study-level background: HLA loss of heterozygosity: around 6.5% AIS, about 15% MIA, around 35% ADC, none AAH.

In regard to this clone: What it binds is not known.

The study, taken as a whole, reports: KRAS-mutant nodules had the highest T cell clonality.

Profiling relied on immunoSEQ multiplex PCR, and the TCRdb table lists in-frame clones only, not all of them. This sample has around 4,000 clones, with roughly 80% found just once. CDR1 and CDR2 from the germline V gene are WNHNN and SYGVQD (reference sequence). The CDR3 is 13 amino acids. V lost 8 bases and J 1 base, leaving 10 bases between the germline ends. The rearrangement uses TRBV10-1 and TRBJ2-3, with D hard to call. Sequencing was performed on FFPE minimally invasive lung adenocarcinoma tissue. The TCR was taken from a person in their sixties with lung adenocarcinoma. The CDR3 nucleotides read TGCGCCAGCTCAGAGGCTGGCACAGATACGCAGTATTTT. Amino acids: CASSEAGTDTQYF.